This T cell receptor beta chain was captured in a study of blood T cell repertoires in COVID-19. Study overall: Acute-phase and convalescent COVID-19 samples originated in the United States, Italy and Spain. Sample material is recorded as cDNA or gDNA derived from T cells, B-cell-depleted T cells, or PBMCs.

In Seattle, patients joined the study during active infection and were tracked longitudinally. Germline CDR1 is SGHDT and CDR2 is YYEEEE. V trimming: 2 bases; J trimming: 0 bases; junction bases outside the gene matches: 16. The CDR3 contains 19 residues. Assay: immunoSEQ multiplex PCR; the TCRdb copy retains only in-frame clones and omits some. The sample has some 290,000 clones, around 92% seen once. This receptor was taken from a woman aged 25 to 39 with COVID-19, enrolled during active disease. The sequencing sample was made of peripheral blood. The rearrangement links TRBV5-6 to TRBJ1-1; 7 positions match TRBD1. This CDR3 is CASSLGSGTGAYMNTEAFF. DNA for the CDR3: TGTGCCAGCAGCTTAGGATCGGGCACAGGGGCATATATGAACACTGAAGCTTTCTTT.